This TCR beta chain was observed in a study of T cells after yellow fever vaccination. Study-wide results and limits: Only a small proportion of the clonotypes turned up in both the CD4 and the CD8 compartments, likely arising from convergent recombination. The study re-detected most primary-vaccination clones after the booster (around 96% CD4, just over 85% CD8). FACS-sorted repertoires might harbor abundant contaminating clonotypes from the bulk population.

TCRdb used MiXCR to reprocess the 5' RACE reads, holding one entry per CDR3 protein. The sample shows some 400,000 distinct CDR3 sequences, around 20% of them seen only once. This clonotype has a single count. No antigen is known for it. Trimming shortened V by 4 bases and J by 1 base, and 3 bases separated the two germline ends. The germline gives CDR1 KGHDR, CDR2 SFDVKD. This CDR3 contains 13 residues. This chain links TRBV24-1 with TRBJ2-2; D is ambiguous. Sequences were derived from PBMCs, sampled before the yellow fever booster vaccination. The source is a man younger than 35 who received the YFV17D yellow fever vaccine. CDR3 protein: CATSEGNTGELFF. CDR3 bases: TGTGCCACCAGTGAAGGGAACACCGGGGAGCTGTTTTTT.